The 18 T cell receptor beta chains below all came from one sample that was sequenced in a study of CD8 T cells in Susac syndrome. A quantity of about 0.5 to 1 ug RNA underwent reverse transcription using random hexamers. TCRdb redid the calling of the immunoSEQ multiplex PCR reads with MiXCR, one entry per CDR3 protein. The top ten hold about 0.15% of the sample, which has 150,000 to 160,000 distinct CDR3 sequences, nearly 97% seen once. The sequenced material came from CD8+ T cells from PBMCs. The source is a human donor with multiple sclerosis.

V gene TRBV5-6 combines with J gene TRBJ2-5, with a weak D call TRBD2 (5 bases). Germline V gene data show CDR1 as SGHDT and CDR2 as YYEEEE. Trimming took 0 bases from V and 1 from J, leaving 7 bases between them. There are 14 residues in the CDR3. This CDR3 reads CASSLGGSQETQYF. In DNA, the CDR3 is TGTGCCAGCAGCTTGGGTGGGAGCCAAGAGACCCAGTACTTC.

The rearrangement joins TRBV6-6 to TRBJ2-5; 12 positions agree with TRBD1. CDR3 length: 15 amino acids. Losses at the gene ends were 7 bases for V and 5 bases for J; bases not matched to a gene: 8. Germline V lookup: CDR1 MNHNY, CDR2 SVGAGI (reference sequence). This CDR3 is CASKNRDRGLETQYF. DNA of the CDR3: TGTGCCAGCAAGAACCGGGACAGGGGGCTGGAGACCCAGTACTTC.

The chain is built from TRBV20-1 and TRBJ2-1; 8 bases map to TRBD2. The CDR3 loop spans 14 amino acids. Per the germline V gene, CDR1 is DFQATT and CDR2 is SNEGSKA (reference sequence). V dropped 1 base and J dropped 2; count of bases not matched to a gene: 1. The CDR3 DNA reads as TGCAGTGCTAGAGGCGGGGGGCCCTACAATGAGCAGTTCTTC. It is translated as CSARGGGPYNEQFF.

The chain is built from TRBV29-1 and TRBJ1-2, with 7 positions matching TRBD1. The germline CDR1 and CDR2 sequences are SQVTM and ANQGSEA. V lost 7 bases to trimming and J lost 4 bases; unmatched junction nucleotides: 9. The CDR3 totals 13 residues. The CDR3 nucleotides read TGCAGCGCCGCCACAGGGGATTCCTATGGCTACACCTTC. As protein: CSAATGDSYGYTF. The variable domain in full, completed from reference TRBV29-1 and TRBJ1-2, reads SAVISQKPSRDICQRGTSLTIQCQVDSQVTMMFWYRQQPGQSLTLIATANQGSEATYESGFVIDKFPISRPNLTFSTLTVSNMSPEDSSIYLCSAATGDSYGYTFGSGTRLTVV.

The chain links TRBV29-1 to TRBJ2-1; D might be TRBD2 (6 bases). This CDR3 is 12 amino acids long. Germline V gene sequence: CDR1 SQVTM, CDR2 ANQGSEA. V was trimmed by 3 bases and J by 9 bases, leaving 12 bases between them. CDR3 coding DNA: TGCAGCGTTGATGCCCAGGGAGGTGAGCAGTTCTTC. Translating it yields CSVDAQGGEQFF.

The rearrangement uses TRBV29-1 and TRBJ2-3; D is uncertain. Trimming removed 8 bases from V and 1 base from J, with 16 bases in between. Per the germline V gene, CDR1 is SQVTM and CDR2 is ANQGSEA. The CDR3 runs 14 residues. CDR3 region: CSCWARAGTDTQYF. The CDR3 DNA reads as TGCAGCTGTTGGGCCCGGGCTGGCACAGATACGCAGTATTTT.

This rearrangement joins TRBV9 to TRBJ1-2; no reliable D call. Per the germline V gene, CDR1 is SGDLS and CDR2 is YYNGEE. The germline V and J ends were trimmed by 0 bases and 3 bases, with 12 bases remaining between them. The CDR3 totals 15 residues. The DNA of the CDR3 is TGTGCCAGCAGCGTAGAGGAGGATCCCCACTATGGCTACACCTTC. It specifies CASSVEEDPHYGYTF.

V and J are TRBV4-1 and TRBJ1-1; 7 bases line up with TRBD1. CDR1 is MGHRA, CDR2 YSYEKL, per germline. The CDR3 length is 15 residues. V trimming: 0 bases; J trimming: 4 bases; junction bases outside the gene matches: 5. The CDR3 coding sequence is TGCGCCAGCAGCCAAGACAGGGGGTTGAGCACTGAAGCTTTCTTT. The encoded protein is CASSQDRGLSTEAFF.

The J gene is TRBJ2-1, the V gene TRBV6-5; D possibly corresponds to TRBD2 (6 bases). Trimming left V 2 bases short and J 5 bases short, with 10 bases between. Per the germline V gene, CDR1 is MNHEY and CDR2 is SVGAGI. This CDR3 comprises 14 residues. The CDR3 nucleotides are TGTGCCAGCAGTTACCGCGGGACGCACAATGAGCAGTTCTTC. This encodes CASSYRGTHNEQFF.

The rearrangement uses TRBV14 and TRBJ2-1; TRBD2 matches 12 bases. The ends lost 5 bases at V and 6 bases at J; junction bases unmatched: 8. CDR1 SGHDN and CDR2 FVKESK come from the germline V gene. This CDR3 spans 16 amino acids. The CDR3, as DNA: TGTGCCAGCAGCGCCCTAGCGGGGGGGCCCGCCAATGAGCAGTTCTTC. This gives the protein CASSALAGGPANEQFF.

The chain has TRBV30 and TRBJ2-1, with D unresolved. The V and J ends lost 2 bases and 4 bases respectively, with 12 bases between them. This CDR3 is 14 amino acids long. The germline V gene has CDR1 GTSNPN and CDR2 SVGIG (reference sequence). CDR3 bases: TGTGCCTGGAGTCAGAGCGTACGTTACAATGAGCAGTTCTTC. Its protein is CAWSQSVRYNEQFF.

The chain recombines TRBV12-3 or TRBV12-4 with TRBJ2-5; D possibly corresponds to TRBD2 (5 bases). V was shortened by 5 bases and J by 7 bases, with 11 bases between the two germline ends. CDR3 length: 12 residues. CDR3 sequence (DNA): TGTGCCAGCAGTGGACTCGCTGGGACCCAGTACTTC. Amino acid sequence: CASSGLAGTQYF.

V and J are TRBV25-1 and TRBJ2-1, with D possibly being TRBD1 or TRBD2 (5 bases each). There are 15 residues in the CDR3. V was trimmed by 5 bases and J by 8 bases, leaving 19 bases between them. Germline V lookup: CDR1 MGHDK, CDR2 SYGVNS. The CDR3 DNA sequence: TGTGCCAGCAGTAGACAGAGTACAGGTAGCGATGAGCAGTTCTTC. This translates into CASSRQSTGSDEQFF.

The chain uses TRBV7-9 and TRBJ2-7, with D hard to call. The CDR3 sequence is 15 residues long. Germline V CDR1 and CDR2: SEHNR, FQNEAQ (reference sequence). Trimming cost V 4 bases and J 5 bases, with 18 bases left between them. The chain's CDR3 is CASSSTGPLDHEQYF. Here the CDR3 DNA reads TGTGCCAGCAGCTCGACCGGGCCCTTGGACCACGAGCAGTACTTC.

This chain connects TRBV7-9 to TRBJ1-1, with a tentative D call TRBD1 (5 bases). CDR1 and CDR2 from the germline V gene are SEHNR and FQNEAQ (reference sequence). The CDR3 totals 12 residues. The V gene lost 10 bases and the J gene lost 1 base, with 10 bases spanning the gap. CDR3 DNA: TGTGCCAACAGGCTTGAGAACACTGAAGCTTTCTTT. It yields the protein CANRLENTEAFF.

The chain has TRBV29-1 and TRBJ2-7; 10 bases match TRBD1. J gave up 5 bases and V 7 bases, and 11 bases lay outside the gene matches. The CDR3 runs 14 residues. Germline V CDR1 and CDR2: SQVTM, ANQGSEA. For the CDR3, the DNA is TGCAGCGCTGTATTCCGGGACAGGGGTCACGAGCAGTACTTC. This sequence encodes CSAVFRDRGHEQYF.

The chain has TRBV12-3 or TRBV12-4 and TRBJ1-2, with D uncertain. This CDR3 is 13 amino acids long. The V end was cut by 3 bases, the J end by 2 bases, with 7 bases between. The CDR3 loop is CASSFSGNYGYTF. The CDR3 region has the DNA TGTGCCAGCAGTTTTTCCGGAAACTATGGCTACACCTTC.

This sequence joins TRBV12-3 or TRBV12-4 and TRBJ2-7; 8 positions match TRBD1. The J segment lost 4 bases and the V segment lost 6 bases, leaving 11 bases of the junction unmatched. The CDR3 has 15 amino acids. CDR3 region: CASSPRQGRSYEQYF. In DNA, the CDR3 is TGTGCCAGCAGCCCCCGACAGGGGCGATCGTACGAGCAGTACTTC.